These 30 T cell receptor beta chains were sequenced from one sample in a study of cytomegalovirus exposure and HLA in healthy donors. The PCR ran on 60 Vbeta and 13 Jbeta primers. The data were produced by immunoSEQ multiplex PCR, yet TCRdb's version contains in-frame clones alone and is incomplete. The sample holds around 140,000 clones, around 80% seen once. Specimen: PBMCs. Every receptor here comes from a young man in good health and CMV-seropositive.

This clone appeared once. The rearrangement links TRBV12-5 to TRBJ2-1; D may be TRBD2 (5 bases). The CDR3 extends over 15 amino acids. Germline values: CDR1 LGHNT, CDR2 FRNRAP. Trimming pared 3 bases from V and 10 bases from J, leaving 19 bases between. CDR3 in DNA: TGTGCTAGTGGTTTTGGAAGCTTCGGGGTCGGAGAGCAGTTCTTC. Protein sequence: CASGFGSFGVGEQFF.

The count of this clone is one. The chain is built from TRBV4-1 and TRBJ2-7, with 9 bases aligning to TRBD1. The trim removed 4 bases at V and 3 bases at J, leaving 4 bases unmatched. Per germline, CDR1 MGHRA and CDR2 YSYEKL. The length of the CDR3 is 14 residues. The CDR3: CASSLGQGDYEQYF. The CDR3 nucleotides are TGCGCCAGCAGCCTGGGACAGGGAGACTACGAGCAGTACTTC.

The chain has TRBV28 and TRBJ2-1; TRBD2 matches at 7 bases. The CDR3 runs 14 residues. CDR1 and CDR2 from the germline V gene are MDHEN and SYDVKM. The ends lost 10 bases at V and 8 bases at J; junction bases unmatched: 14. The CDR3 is CAIDLGGGVDEQFF. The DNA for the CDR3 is TGTGCCATCGATCTGGGGGGGGGAGTAGATGAGCAGTTCTTC.

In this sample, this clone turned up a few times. The CDR3 protein is CASSPSQGYQPQHF. The CDR3 DNA sequence: TGTGCCAGCAGTCCCAGTCAGGGGTATCAGCCCCAGCATTTT. The chain joins TRBV27 to TRBJ1-5, with D possibly matching TRBD1 (6 bases). V dropped 5 bases and J dropped 5 bases, with 13 bases sitting between them. The V gene's germline CDR1 is MNHEY and CDR2 SMNVEV (reference sequence). The CDR3 spans 14 residues.

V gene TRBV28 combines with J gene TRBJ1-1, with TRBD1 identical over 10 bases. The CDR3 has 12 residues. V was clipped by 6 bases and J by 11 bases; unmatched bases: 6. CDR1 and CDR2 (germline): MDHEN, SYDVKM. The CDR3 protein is CASRRTGGDAFF. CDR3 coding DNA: TGTGCCAGCAGAAGGACAGGGGGAGACGCTTTCTTT. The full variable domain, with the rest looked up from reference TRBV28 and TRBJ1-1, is DVKVTQSSRYLVKRTGEKVFLECVQDMDHENMFWYRQDPGLGLRLIYFSYDVKMKEKGDIPEGYSVSREKKERFSLILESASTNQTSMYLCASRRTGGDAFFGQGTRLTVV.

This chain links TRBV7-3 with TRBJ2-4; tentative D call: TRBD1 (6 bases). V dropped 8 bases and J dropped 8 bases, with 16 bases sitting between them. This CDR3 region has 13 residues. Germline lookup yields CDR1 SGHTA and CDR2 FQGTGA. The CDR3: CASGDAGEHIQYF. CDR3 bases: TGTGCCAGCGGAGATGCAGGGGAGCACATTCAGTACTTC.

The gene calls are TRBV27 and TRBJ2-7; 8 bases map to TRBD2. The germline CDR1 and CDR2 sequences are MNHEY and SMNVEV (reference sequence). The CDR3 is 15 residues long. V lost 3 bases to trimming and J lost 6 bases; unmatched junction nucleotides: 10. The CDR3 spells CASSLGLGGRSEQYF. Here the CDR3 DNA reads TGTGCCAGCAGTTTGGGGCTTGGCGGGAGGAGCGAGCAGTACTTC.

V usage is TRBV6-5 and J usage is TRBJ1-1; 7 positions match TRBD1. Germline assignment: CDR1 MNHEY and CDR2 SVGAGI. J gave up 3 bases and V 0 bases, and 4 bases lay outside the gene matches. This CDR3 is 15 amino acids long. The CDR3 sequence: CASSYSYRGYTEAFF. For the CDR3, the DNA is TGTGCCAGCAGTTACTCCTACAGGGGATACACTGAAGCTTTCTTT.

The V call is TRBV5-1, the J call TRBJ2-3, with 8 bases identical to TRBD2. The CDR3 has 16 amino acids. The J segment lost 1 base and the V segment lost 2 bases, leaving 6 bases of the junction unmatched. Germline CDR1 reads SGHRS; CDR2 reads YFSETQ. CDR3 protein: CASSFSSGIGTDTQYF. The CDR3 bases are TGCGCCAGCAGCTTCAGTAGCGGGATCGGCACAGATACGCAGTATTTT.

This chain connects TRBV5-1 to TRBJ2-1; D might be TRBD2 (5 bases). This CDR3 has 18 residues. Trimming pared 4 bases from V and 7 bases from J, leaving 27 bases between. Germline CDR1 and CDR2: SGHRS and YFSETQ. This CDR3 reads CASSPVGRAAPGGNEQFF. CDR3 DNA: TGCGCCAGCAGCCCGGTCGGGCGAGCGGCCCCCGGCGGGAATGAGCAGTTCTTC.

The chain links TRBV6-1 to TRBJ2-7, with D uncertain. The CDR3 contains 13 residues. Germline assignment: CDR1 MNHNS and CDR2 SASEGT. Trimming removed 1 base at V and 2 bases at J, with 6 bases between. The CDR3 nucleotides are TGTGCCAGCAGTGAAGGGCTGACCTACGAGCAGTACTTC. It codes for CASSEGLTYEQYF.

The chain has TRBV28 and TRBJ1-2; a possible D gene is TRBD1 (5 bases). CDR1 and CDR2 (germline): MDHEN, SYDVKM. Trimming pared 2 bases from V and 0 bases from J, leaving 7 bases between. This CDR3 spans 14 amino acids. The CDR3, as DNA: TGTGCCAGCAGTTTAGCCAGGGCTAACTATGGCTACACCTTC. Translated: CASSLARANYGYTF.

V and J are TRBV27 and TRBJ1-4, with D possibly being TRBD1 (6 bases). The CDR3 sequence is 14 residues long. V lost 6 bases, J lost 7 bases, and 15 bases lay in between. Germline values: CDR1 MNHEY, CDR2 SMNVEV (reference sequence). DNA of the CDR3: TGTGCCAGCAGCCTAGCGGGGGCTGGTGAAAAACTGTTTTTT. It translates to CASSLAGAGEKLFF.

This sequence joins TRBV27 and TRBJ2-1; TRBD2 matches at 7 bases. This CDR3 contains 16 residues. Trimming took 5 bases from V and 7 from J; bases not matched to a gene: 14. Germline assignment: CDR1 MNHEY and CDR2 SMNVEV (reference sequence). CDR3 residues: CASSPPGDSGLNEQFF. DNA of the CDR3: TGTGCCAGCAGTCCCCCGGGAGATAGCGGGTTAAATGAGCAGTTCTTC.

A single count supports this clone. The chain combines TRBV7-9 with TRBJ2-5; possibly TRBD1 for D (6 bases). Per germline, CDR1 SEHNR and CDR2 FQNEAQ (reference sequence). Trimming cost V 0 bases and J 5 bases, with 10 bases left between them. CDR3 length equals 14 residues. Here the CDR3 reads CASSLAGAAETQYF. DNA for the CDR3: TGTGCCAGCAGCTTAGCGGGGGCTGCGGAGACCCAGTACTTC.

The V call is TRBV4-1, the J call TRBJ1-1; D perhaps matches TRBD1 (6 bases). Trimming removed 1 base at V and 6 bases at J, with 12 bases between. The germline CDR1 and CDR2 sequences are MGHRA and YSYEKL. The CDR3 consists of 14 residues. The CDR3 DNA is TGCGCCAGCAGCCAAGTGCAGGGGCGGGCTGAAGCTTTCTTT. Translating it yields CASSQVQGRAEAFF.

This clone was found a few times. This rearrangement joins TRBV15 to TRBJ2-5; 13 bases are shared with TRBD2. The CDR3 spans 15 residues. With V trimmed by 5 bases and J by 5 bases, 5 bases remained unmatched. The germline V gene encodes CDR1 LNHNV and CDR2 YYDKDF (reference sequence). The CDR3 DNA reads TGTGCCACCAGCGGCGGACTAGCGGGAGTGGAGACCCAGTACTTC. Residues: CATSGGLAGVETQYF.

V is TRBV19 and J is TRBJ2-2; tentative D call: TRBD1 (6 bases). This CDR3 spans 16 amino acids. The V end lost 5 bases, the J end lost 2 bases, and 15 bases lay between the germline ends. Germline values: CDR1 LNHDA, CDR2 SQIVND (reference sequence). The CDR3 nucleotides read TGTGCCAGTAGTGGATCAGGGACAAGAAACACCGGGGAGCTGTTTTTT. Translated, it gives CASSGSGTRNTGELFF. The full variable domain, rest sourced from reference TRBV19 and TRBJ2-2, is DGGITQSPKYLFRKEGQNVTLSCEQNLNHDAMYWYRQDPGQGLRLIYYSQIVNDFQKGDIAEGYSVSREKKESFPLTVTSAQKNPTAFYLCASSGSGTRNTGELFFGEGSRLTVL.

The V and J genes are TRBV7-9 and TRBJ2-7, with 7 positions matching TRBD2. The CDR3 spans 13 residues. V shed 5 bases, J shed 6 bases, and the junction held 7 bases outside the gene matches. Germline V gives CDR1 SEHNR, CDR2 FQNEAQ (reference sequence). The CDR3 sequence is CASSKGTTGEQYF. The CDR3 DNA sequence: TGTGCCAGCAGCAAAGGGACTACCGGCGAGCAGTACTTC.

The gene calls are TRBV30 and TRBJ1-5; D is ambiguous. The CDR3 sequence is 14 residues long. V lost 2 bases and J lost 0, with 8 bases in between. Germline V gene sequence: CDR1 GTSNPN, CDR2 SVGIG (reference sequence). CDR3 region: CAWSSVSSNQPQHF. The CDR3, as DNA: TGTGCCTGGAGTTCAGTCAGTAGCAATCAGCCCCAGCATTTT. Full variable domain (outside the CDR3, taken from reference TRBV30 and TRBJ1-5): SQTIHQWPATLVQPVGSPLSLECTVEGTSNPNLYWYRQAAGRGLQLLFYSVGIGQISSEVPQNLSASRPQDRQFILSSKKLLLSDSGFYLCAWSSVSSNQPQHFGDGTRLSIL.

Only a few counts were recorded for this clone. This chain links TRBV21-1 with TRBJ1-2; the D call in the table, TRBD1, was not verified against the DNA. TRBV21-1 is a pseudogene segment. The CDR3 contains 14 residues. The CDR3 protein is CASSNGRRGNGYTF. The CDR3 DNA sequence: TGTGCCAGCAGCAATGGGCGCAGGGGGAATGGCTACACCTTC.

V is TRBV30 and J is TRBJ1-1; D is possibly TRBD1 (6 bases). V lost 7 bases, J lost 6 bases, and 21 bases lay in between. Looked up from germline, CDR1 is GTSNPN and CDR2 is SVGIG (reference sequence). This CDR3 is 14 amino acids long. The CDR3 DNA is TGTGCCTATGGGACATGGGTAACTTCTTCTGAAGCTTTCTTT. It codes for CAYGTWVTSSEAFF.

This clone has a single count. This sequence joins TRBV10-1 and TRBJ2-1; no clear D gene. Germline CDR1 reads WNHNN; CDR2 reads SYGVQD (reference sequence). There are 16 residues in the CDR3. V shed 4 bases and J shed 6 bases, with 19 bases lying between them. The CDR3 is CASSVVSSLVGNEQFF. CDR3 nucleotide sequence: TGCGCCAGCAGTGTTGTCTCATCTCTGGTCGGCAATGAGCAGTTCTTC.

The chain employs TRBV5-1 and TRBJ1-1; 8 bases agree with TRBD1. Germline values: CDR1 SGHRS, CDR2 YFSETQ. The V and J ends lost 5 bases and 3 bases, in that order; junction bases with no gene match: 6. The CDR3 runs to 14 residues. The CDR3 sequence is CASSRGQVDTEAFF. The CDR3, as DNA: TGCGCCAGCAGTCGGGGACAGGTCGACACTGAAGCTTTCTTT. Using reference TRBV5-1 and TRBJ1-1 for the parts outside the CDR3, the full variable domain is KAGVTQTPRYLIKTRGQQVTLSCSPISGHRSVSWYQQTPGQGLQFLFEYFSETQRNKGNFPGRFSGRQFSNSRSEMNVSTLELGDSALYLCASSRGQVDTEAFFGQGTRLTVV.

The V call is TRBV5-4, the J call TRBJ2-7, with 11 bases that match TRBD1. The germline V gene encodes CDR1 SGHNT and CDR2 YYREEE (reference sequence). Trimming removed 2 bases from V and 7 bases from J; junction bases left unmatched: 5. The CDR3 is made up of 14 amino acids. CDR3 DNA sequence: TGTGCCAGCAGCTTCGGACAGGGGGCGGGTGAGCAGTACTTC. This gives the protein CASSFGQGAGEQYF.

As DNA, the CDR3 is TGTGCCAGCAGTTCCAGGACTAGCGGGAGTAACACGCAGTATTTT. Translating it yields CASSSRTSGSNTQYF. This rearrangement joins TRBV7-9 to TRBJ2-3; TRBD2 agrees at 13 bases. The CDR3 runs to 15 residues. Germline values: CDR1 SEHNR, CDR2 FQNEAQ (reference sequence). Losses at the gene ends were 6 bases for V and 9 bases for J; bases not matched to a gene: 9. The whole variable domain, remainder taken from reference TRBV7-9 and TRBJ2-3, is DTGVSQNPRHKITKRGQNVTFRCDPISEHNRLYWYRQTLGQGPEFLTYFQNEAQLEKSRLLSDRFSAERPKGSFSTLEIQRTEQGDSAMYLCASSSRTSGSNTQYFGPGTRLTVL.

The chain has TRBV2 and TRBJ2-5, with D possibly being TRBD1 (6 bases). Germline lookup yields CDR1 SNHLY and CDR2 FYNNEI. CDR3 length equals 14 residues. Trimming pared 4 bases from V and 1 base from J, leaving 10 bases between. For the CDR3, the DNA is TGTGCCAGCAGTGGGACAGTTTCCCAAGAGACCCAGTACTTC. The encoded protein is CASSGTVSQETQYF. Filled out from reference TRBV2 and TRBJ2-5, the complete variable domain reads EPEVTQTPSHQVTQMGQEVILRCVPISNHLYFYWYRQILGQKVEFLVSFYNNEISEKSEIFDDQFSVERPDGSNFTLKIRSTKLEDSAMYFCASSGTVSQETQYFGPGTRLLVL.

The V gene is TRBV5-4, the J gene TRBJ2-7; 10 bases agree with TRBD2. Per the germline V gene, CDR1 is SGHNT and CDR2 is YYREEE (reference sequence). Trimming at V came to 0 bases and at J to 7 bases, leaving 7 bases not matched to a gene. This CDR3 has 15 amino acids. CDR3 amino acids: CASSLGLAGASEQYF. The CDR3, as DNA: TGTGCCAGCAGCTTGGGGCTAGCGGGAGCCAGTGAGCAGTACTTC.

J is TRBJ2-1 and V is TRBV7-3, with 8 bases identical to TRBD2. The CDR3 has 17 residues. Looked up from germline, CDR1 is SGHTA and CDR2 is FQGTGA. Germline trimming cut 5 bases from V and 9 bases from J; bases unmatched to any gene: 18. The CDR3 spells CASSPLQLAGLGTEQFF. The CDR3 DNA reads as TGTGCCAGCAGCCCCCTCCAGCTAGCGGGTTTGGGTACTGAGCAGTTCTTC.

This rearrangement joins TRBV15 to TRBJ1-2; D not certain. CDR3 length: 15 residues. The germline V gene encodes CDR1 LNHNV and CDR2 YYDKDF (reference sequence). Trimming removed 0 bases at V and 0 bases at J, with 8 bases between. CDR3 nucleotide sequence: TGTGCCACCAGCAGAGAACTATATCCTAACTATGGCTACACCTTC. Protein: CATSRELYPNYGYTF.